This T cell receptor beta chain was found in a study of Tregs in tolerant kidney transplant recipients. Study conclusions and caveats: This study did not directly address biological reproducibility. The small number of patients limits these findings pending further validation.

This table comes from immunoSEQ multiplex PCR, and its TCRdb copy is limited to in-frame clones, with some not included. The sample shows around 120,000 clones, 85% to 95% of them seen only once. Thawed PBMCs were FACS-sorted into unstimulated CD4+CD25+CD127- regulatory T cells, CD4+CD25- non-regulatory cells, CD4 and CD8 cells. Germline trimming cut 3 bases from V and 0 bases from J; bases unmatched to any gene: 7. CDR3 length: 18 amino acids. Per the germline V gene, CDR1 is SGHRS and CDR2 is YFSETQ. This clone was seen only once. Its matching antigen is unknown. The rearrangement joins TRBV5-1 to TRBJ2-6; 9 bases line up with TRBD2. Material: CD4+ T cells from blood. The clonotype originates from a human donor in good health. Written as DNA, the CDR3 is TGCGCCAGCAGCTCGGTAGCGGGGGTGATCTCTGGGGCCAACGTCCTGACTTTC. Protein sequence: CASSSVAGVISGANVLTF.